This paragraph reports one TCR beta chain. Its antigen is not identified. Collection of blood occurred at baseline, at cycle 4 day 1, and at cycle 7 day 1. V was clipped by 4 bases and J by 4 bases; unmatched bases: 3. Germline V gives CDR1 SGHNT, CDR2 YENEEA. CDR3 length: 15 amino acids. The assay was immunoSEQ multiplex PCR, and TCRdb's table has in-frame clones only and misses some. The repertoire holds tens of thousands of clones, with around 91% as singletons. This specimen belongs to a study of OX40 agonist ivuxolimab in advanced cancers. Study-wide results and limits: Among expanded peripheral T cells, antigen specificity went undetermined. CD8+ T cells (on average) carried more expanded clones than CD4+ T cells. Doses of 0.1 to 3.0 mg/kg were accompanied by clonal expansion of CD4+ and CD8+ blood T cells by week 6.

The chain carries TRBV11-3 and TRBJ2-5, with 13 bases lining up with TRBD2. This receptor was taken from an adult with an advanced solid tumor such as melanoma, head and neck, liver or kidney cancer. The sample consisted of CD4+ or CD8+ T cells sorted from blood, taken in a trial of the OX40 agonist ivuxolimab. The CDR3 loop reads CASSSRTSGGETQYF. Written as DNA, the CDR3 is TGTGCCAGCAGCTCCAGGACTAGCGGGGGAGAGACCCAGTACTTC.